This T cell receptor (beta chain) was retrieved from a study of T cells after yellow fever vaccination. From the 5' RACE reads, TCRdb called clonotypes with MiXCR, one entry per CDR3 protein. The sample includes around 350,000 distinct CDR3 sequences, roughly 6.1% of them seen just once. CDR3 size: 16 residues. With 1 base removed from V and 2 bases from J, the gap between germline ends came to 16 bases. Germline CDR1 is DFQATT and CDR2 is SNEGSKA (reference sequence). This specimen was PBMCs, taken 5 days after the yellow fever booster vaccination. The origin of this receptor is a man between 25 and 39 years old who received the YFV17D yellow fever vaccine. The V call is TRBV20-1, the J call TRBJ2-3; possibly TRBD2 for D (5 bases). DNA of the CDR3: TGCAGTGCTAGAGTTAGAAGCGGAACCCTCACAGATACGCAGTATTTT. This encodes CSARVRSGTLTDTQYF.